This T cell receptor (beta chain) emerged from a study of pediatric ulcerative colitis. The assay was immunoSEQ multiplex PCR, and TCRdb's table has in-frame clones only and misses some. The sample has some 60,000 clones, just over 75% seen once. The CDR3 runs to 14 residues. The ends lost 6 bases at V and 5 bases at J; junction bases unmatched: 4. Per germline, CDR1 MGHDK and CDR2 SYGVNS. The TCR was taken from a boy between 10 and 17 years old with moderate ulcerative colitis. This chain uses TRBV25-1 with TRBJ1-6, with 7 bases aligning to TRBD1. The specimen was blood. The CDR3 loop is CASRAGGNNSPLHF. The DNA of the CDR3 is TGTGCCAGCAGGGCAGGGGGAAATAATTCACCCCTCCACTTT.